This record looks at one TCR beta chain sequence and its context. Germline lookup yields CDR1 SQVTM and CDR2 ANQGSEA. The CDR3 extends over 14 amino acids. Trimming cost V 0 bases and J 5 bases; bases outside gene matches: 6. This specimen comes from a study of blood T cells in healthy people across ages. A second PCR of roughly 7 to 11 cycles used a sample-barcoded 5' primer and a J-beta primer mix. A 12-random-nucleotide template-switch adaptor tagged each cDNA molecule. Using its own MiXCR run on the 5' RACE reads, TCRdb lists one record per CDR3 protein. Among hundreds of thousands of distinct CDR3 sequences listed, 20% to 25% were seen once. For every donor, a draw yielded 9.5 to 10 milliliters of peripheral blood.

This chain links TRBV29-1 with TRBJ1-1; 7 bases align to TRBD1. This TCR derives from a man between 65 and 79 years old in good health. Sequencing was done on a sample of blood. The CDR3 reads CSVEDPTGRTEAFF. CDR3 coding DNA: TGCAGCGTTGAAGATCCGACAGGGCGGACTGAAGCTTTCTTT.